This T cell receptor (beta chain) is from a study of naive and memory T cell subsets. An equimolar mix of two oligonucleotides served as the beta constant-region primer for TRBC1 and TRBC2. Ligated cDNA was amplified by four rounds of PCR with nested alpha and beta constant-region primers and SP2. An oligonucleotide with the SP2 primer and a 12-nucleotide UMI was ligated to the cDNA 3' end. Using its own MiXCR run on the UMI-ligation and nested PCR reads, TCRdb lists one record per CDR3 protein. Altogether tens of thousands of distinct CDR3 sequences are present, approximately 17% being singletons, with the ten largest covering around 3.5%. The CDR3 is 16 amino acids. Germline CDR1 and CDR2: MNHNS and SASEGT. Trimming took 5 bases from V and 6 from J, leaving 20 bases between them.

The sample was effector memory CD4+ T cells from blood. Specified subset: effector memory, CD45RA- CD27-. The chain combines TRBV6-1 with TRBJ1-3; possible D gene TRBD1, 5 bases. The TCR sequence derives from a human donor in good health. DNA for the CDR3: TGTGCCAGCAGTCCGGGGAAGAGGGGATGGGAAAACACCATATATTTT. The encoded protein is CASSPGKRGWENTIYF.